One T cell receptor (beta chain) is described in this entry. Surgical specimens yielded lamina propria lymphocytes, which were density-gradient separated and then sorted. CDR3 length: 15 residues. V lost 2 bases to trimming and J lost 7 bases, with 12 bases between them. Germline CDR1 reads SGHTA; CDR2 reads FQGNSA. The data derive from a study of T cell repertoires in ileal Crohn's disease. TCRdb's copy holds only in-frame clones and misses some; the assay was immunoSEQ multiplex PCR. The table has roughly 3,000 clones, roughly 87% seen once. The chain carries TRBV7-2 and TRBJ1-6, with D unresolved. The TCR sequence derives from an adult with Crohn's disease. Source material: CD4+ T cells sorted from the ileum. CDR3 protein: CASSLSGSKNSPLHF. CDR3 coding DNA: TGTGCCAGCAGCTTAAGCGGGAGTAAGAATTCACCCCTCCACTTT.